Listed below are T cell receptor beta chains from one sample, sequenced in a study of cytomegalovirus exposure and HLA in healthy donors. TCRdb's table, derived via immunoSEQ multiplex PCR, lists solely in-frame clones and lacks some. In the table there are about 250,000 clones, about 80% of which are singletons. The sequenced material came from PBMCs. The receptors here all came from a girl aged 2 to 10 in good health and CMV-seronegative. The CDR3 runs from the conserved cysteine through the conserved F or W. The D gene is left open where the match is weak. Rows give clone size only sometimes, using once, few, many, or a class for an expanded clone.

cdr3_aa cdr3_nt j_call d_call clone_size v_call
CASSEGAGAAEQYF TGTGCCAGCAGTGAGGGTGCGGGAGCTGCCGAGCAGTACTTC TRBJ2-7 TRBD2 - TRBV25-1
CASSIGTGDETDTQYF TGTGCCAGTAGTATAGGGACAGGGGACGAGACAGATACGCAGTATTTT TRBJ2-3 TRBD1 once TRBV19
CASSHGASYEQYF TGTGCCAGCAGTCATGGGGCCTCCTACGAGCAGTACTTC TRBJ2-7 - - TRBV6-5
CASSLSPGSGNQPQHF TGCGCCAGCAGCCTTTCCCCTGGTAGTGGCAATCAGCCCCAGCATTTT TRBJ1-5 - - TRBV4-1
CASSAETGVGYGYTF TGTGCCAGCAGCGCAGAGACAGGGGTGGGTTATGGCTACACCTTC TRBJ1-2 TRBD1 - TRBV9
CASSHDRGTYEQYF TGCGCCAGCAGCCACGACAGGGGGACCTACGAGCAGTACTTC TRBJ2-7 TRBD1 - TRBV4-1
CASSLARRAGGPDTGELFF TGTGCCAGCAGCTTAGCGCGTCGAGCGGGAGGGCCTGACACCGGGGAGCTGTTTTTT TRBJ2-2 TRBD2 - TRBV7-8
CASKDRGQGGVYGYTF TGTGCCAGCAAAGATCGGGGGCAGGGAGGGGTCTATGGCTACACCTTC TRBJ1-2 - once TRBV27
CASRAAGTGGNEQFF TGTGCCAGCAGGGCGGCCGGGACTGGGGGAAATGAGCAGTTCTTC TRBJ2-1 - - TRBV27
CASSASEFPSYEQYF TGTGCCAGCAGCGCTAGCGAGTTCCCCTCCTACGAGCAGTACTTC TRBJ2-7 - - TRBV7-9
CASSLSPDWYNEQFF TGTGCCAGCAGCTTATCCCCGGACTGGTACAATGAGCAGTTCTTC TRBJ2-1 - once TRBV11-2
CASTSGAGGWHEQYF TGTGCCAGCACCTCCGGGGCAGGGGGCTGGCACGAGCAGTACTTC TRBJ2-7 TRBD1 - TRBV6-5
CASSFRTGWETQYF TGTGCCAGCAGCTTTAGGACAGGGTGGGAGACCCAGTACTTC TRBJ2-5 TRBD1 - TRBV7-2
CASSLWLGGNEQFF TGCGCCAGCAGCTTGTGGTTGGGGGGTAATGAGCAGTTCTTC TRBJ2-1 - - TRBV5-1
CASSETSGIIYEQYF TGTGCCAGCAGTGAGACTAGCGGGATAATCTACGAGCAGTACTTC TRBJ2-7 TRBD2 - TRBV2
CASSLLASGGQETQYF TGTGCCAGCAGTTTATTAGCGAGCGGGGGGCAAGAGACCCAGTACTTC TRBJ2-5 TRBD2 - TRBV27
CASSVGQGLTFF TGTGCCAGCAGCGTAGGACAGGGTTTGACTTTCTTT TRBJ1-1 TRBD1 - TRBV7-9
CASSVNRGQETQYF TGTGCCAGCAGCGTCAACAGGGGCCAAGAGACCCAGTACTTC TRBJ2-5 TRBD1 - TRBV9
CATSKTGNSPLHF TGTGCCACCAGCAAAACAGGGAATTCACCCCTCCACTTT TRBJ1-6 - - TRBV28
CASRSSVYEQYF TGTGCCAGCAGGTCTTCGGTCTACGAGCAGTACTTC TRBJ2-7 - - TRBV28
CASSFALDSSGANVLTF TGTGCCAGCAGCTTCGCTTTAGACAGCTCTGGGGCCAACGTCCTGACTTTC TRBJ2-6 - - TRBV7-9
CASSSGYQETQYF TGTGCCAGCAGTTCAGGGTACCAAGAGACCCAGTACTTC TRBJ2-5 - once TRBV28
CASSLAGDTDTQYF TGTGCCAGCAGCTTGGCGGGGGACACAGATACGCAGTATTTT TRBJ2-3 TRBD2 - TRBV7-9
CASSMGTGGWGTEAFF TGTGCCAGTAGTATGGGGACAGGGGGCTGGGGCACTGAAGCTTTCTTT TRBJ1-1 TRBD1 - TRBV19
CASSPGGTNYGYTF TGTGCCAGCAGCCCAGGGGGAACTAACTATGGCTACACCTTC TRBJ1-2 TRBD1 - TRBV27
CASSLQAGANTGELFF TGTGCCAGCAGCTTACAGGCGGGAGCGAACACCGGGGAGCTGTTTTTT TRBJ2-2 TRBD2 - TRBV5-4
CASSVAGVANEQFF TGTGCCAGTAGTGTAGCGGGAGTTGCAAATGAGCAGTTCTTC TRBJ2-1 TRBD2 - TRBV19
CASSFLGQGNTIYF TGTGCCAGCAGTTTTTTGGGACAGGGAAACACCATATATTTT TRBJ1-3 TRBD1 - TRBV28
CASRPEGNQPQHF TGTGCCAGTAGGCCGGAGGGCAATCAGCCCCAGCATTTT TRBJ1-5 - - TRBV19
CASSRYGTDEAFF TGTGCCAGCAGCCGATACGGGACTGATGAAGCTTTCTTT TRBJ1-1 - - TRBV7-6
CASSSKSGRLYEQYF TGTGCCAGCAGCTCAAAAAGCGGGAGACTCTACGAGCAGTACTTC TRBJ2-7 TRBD2 - TRBV28
CASRSGGNSEKLFF TGTGCCAGTAGGTCAGGGGGCAACAGTGAAAAACTGTTTTTT TRBJ1-4 TRBD1 - TRBV19
CASRGGRGWNNEQFF TGTGCCAGCAGAGGGGGCAGGGGGTGGAACAATGAGCAGTTCTTC TRBJ2-1 TRBD1 - TRBV2
CASSWDSYEQYF TGTGCCAGCAGCTGGGACAGCTACGAGCAGTACTTC TRBJ2-7 TRBD1 - TRBV5-4
CASSTGTDGFNQPQHF TGTGCCAGCAGCACAGGGACGGACGGATTCAATCAGCCCCAGCATTTT TRBJ1-5 - - TRBV5-6
CASSDEGAGELFF TGTGCCAGCAGCGACGAGGGAGCCGGGGAGCTGTTTTTT TRBJ2-2 - - TRBV7-6
CASSYSSGVPEPQHF TGTGCCAGCAGTTACTCATCCGGGGTCCCTGAGCCCCAGCATTTT TRBJ1-5 - - TRBV6-5
CASDSLGAGYTF TGTGCCAGCGACTCTCTTGGGGCTGGCTACACCTTC TRBJ1-2 - - TRBV2
CASSDPGTGGQGTQYF TGTGCCAGCAGCGATCCCGGGACAGGGGGGCAAGGGACCCAGTACTTC TRBJ2-5 TRBD1 - TRBV9
CAISPAGSYNEQFF TGTGCCATCAGCCCAGCGGGCTCCTACAATGAGCAGTTCTTC TRBJ2-1 - - TRBV10-3
CASSDSVTEYF TGTGCCAGCAGTGATTCAGTGACAGAGTACTTC TRBJ2-7 - - TRBV6-1
CASTARGGSYNEQFF TGTGCCAGCACCGCAAGGGGAGGTTCCTACAATGAGCAGTTCTTC TRBJ2-1 - - TRBV27
CASSGTGGYEQYF TGTGCCAGCAGTGGGACAGGGGGCTACGAGCAGTACTTC TRBJ2-7 TRBD1 few TRBV27
CASSFVGTGGDSPLHF TGTGCCAGCAGTTTTGTGGGGACAGGGGGGGATTCACCCCTCCACTTT TRBJ1-6 TRBD1 - TRBV28
CASSLSTQGNTEAFF TGTGCCAGCAGTTTATCAACCCAGGGGAACACTGAAGCTTTCTTT TRBJ1-1 - - TRBV28
CSAKVQGSPGANVLTF TGCAGCGCCAAGGTCCAGGGATCTCCTGGGGCCAACGTCCTGACTTTC TRBJ2-6 - - TRBV29-1
CASSFSGRGYNEQFF TGTGCCAGCAGCTTTAGCGGGAGGGGCTACAATGAGCAGTTCTTC TRBJ2-1 TRBD2 - TRBV13
CASSPPVTVSYTF TGTGCCAGCTCACCACCGGTGACAGTCTCCTACACCTTC TRBJ1-2 - - TRBV18
CASRRQVGYGYTF TGTGCCAGCAGGCGACAGGTCGGCTATGGCTACACCTTC TRBJ1-2 - - TRBV27
CASSPWGKARLAAYNEQFF TGTGCCAGCTCCCCGTGGGGTAAAGCCCGACTAGCGGCCTACAATGAGCAGTTCTTC TRBJ2-1 TRBD2 - TRBV2
CASSSEGATNEKLFF TGTGCCAGCAGTTCCGAGGGGGCAACTAATGAAAAACTGTTTTTT TRBJ1-4 - - TRBV6-5
CASSSVGTTNTGELFF TGTGCCAGCAGCTCGGTGGGGACAACAAACACCGGGGAGCTGTTTTTT TRBJ2-2 - - TRBV5-5
CATTNGGTQYF TGTGCCACTACTAATGGTGGTACGCAGTATTTT TRBJ2-3 - - TRBV6-4
CASFVSGGAVYEQYF TGTGCCAGCTTTGTCAGCGGGGGGGCCGTGTACGAGCAGTACTTC TRBJ2-7 TRBD2 - TRBV2
CASFVLGGRNEKLFF TGTGCCAGCTTCGTCCTAGGGGGAAGGAATGAAAAACTGTTTTTT TRBJ1-4 - - TRBV2
CASSLGASGTGELFF TGTGCCAGCAGTTTAGGCGCTAGCGGGACCGGGGAGCTGTTTTTT TRBJ2-2 TRBD2 - TRBV28
CSVEVRTGYTDTQYF TGCAGCGTTGAAGTCCGGACAGGGTACACAGATACGCAGTATTTT TRBJ2-3 TRBD1 - TRBV29-1
CASSLGREGIQYF TGTGCCAGCAGCTTAGGCAGGGAAGGCATTCAGTACTTC TRBJ2-4 - - TRBV11-2
CASSLQGVNYGYTF TGTGCCAGTAGCCTACAGGGGGTGAACTATGGCTACACCTTC TRBJ1-2 TRBD1 - TRBV19